These 28 T cell receptor beta chains came from one sample sequenced in a study of shared clonotypes between healthy human individuals. The method was immunoSEQ multiplex PCR; TCRdb's version includes in-frame clones alone and lacks a portion of them. The sample includes 950,000 to 1,100,000 clones, about 77% of them seen just once. What was sequenced was memory CD4+ T cells sorted from blood. Subset reported: CD45RA-negative fraction. These receptors came from a man in his late teens or twenties in good health.

This clone was counted between two and nine times. V and J are TRBV28 and TRBJ1-6, with D unclear. The CDR3 totals 11 residues. Trimming left V 7 bases short and J 6 bases short, with 4 bases between. Per germline, CDR1 MDHEN and CDR2 SYDVKM. The CDR3 DNA sequence: TGTGCCAGCAATAGTAATTCACCCCTCCACTTT. It is translated as CASNSNSPLHF.

This chain connects TRBV28 to TRBJ1-3, with D uncertain. CDR1 is MDHEN and CDR2 is SYDVKM in the germline V gene. The CDR3 has 11 amino acids. Trimming took 11 bases from V and 1 from J, leaving 6 bases between them. The CDR3 coding sequence is TGTGCCGGATTATCTGGAAACACCATATATTTT. It is translated as CAGLSGNTIYF.

V gene TRBV5-5 combines with J gene TRBJ2-2; TRBD1 might be the D (5 bases). The ends were cut back, 6 bases at V and 1 base at J, with 13 bases in the middle. Germline CDR1 is SGHKS and CDR2 is YYEKEE (reference sequence). The CDR3 has 15 amino acids. This CDR3 is CASTYGDRNTGELFF. The CDR3 DNA follows: TGTGCCAGCACCTATGGAGACAGGAACACCGGGGAGCTGTTTTTT. Variable domain in full (rest from reference TRBV5-5 and TRBJ2-2): DAGVTQSPTHLIKTRGQQVTLRCSPISGHKSVSWYQQVLGQGPQFIFQYYEKEERGRGNFPDRFSARQFPNYSSELNVNALLLGDSALYLCASTYGDRNTGELFFGEGSRLTVL.

The chain recombines TRBV9 with TRBJ2-2; either TRBD1 or TRBD2 may supply D (5 bases each). The V gene's germline CDR1 is SGDLS and CDR2 YYNGEE. The V end lost 1 base, the J end lost 7 bases, and 17 bases lay between the germline ends. The CDR3 has 16 amino acids. CDR3 bases: TGTGCCAGCAGCGTAACGGGGACGAGGAACGGCGGGGAGCTGTTTTTT. Amino acids: CASSVTGTRNGGELFF.

This clone was seen more than once but under ten times. V usage is TRBV6-5 and J usage is TRBJ1-6; no clear D gene. Trimming removed 0 bases from V and 8 bases from J, with 14 bases in between. Germline V gene data show CDR1 as MNHEY and CDR2 as SVGAGI. The CDR3 is 16 amino acids. This CDR3 is CASSYSLSGRHSPLHF. CDR3 coding DNA: TGTGCCAGCAGTTACTCGTTATCGGGTCGTCATTCACCCCTCCACTTT.

The chain has TRBV19 and TRBJ2-7; 13 bases are shared with TRBD2. This CDR3 has 16 residues. J gave up 4 bases and V 10 bases, and 13 bases lay outside the gene matches. Germline V gene data show CDR1 as LNHDA and CDR2 as SQIVND (reference sequence). In DNA, the CDR3 is TGTGCCACTTCCGGGACTAGCGGGAAAGGGCCTTACGAGCAGTACTTC. It is translated as CATSGTSGKGPYEQYF. Drawing the rest from reference TRBV19 and TRBJ2-7, the complete variable domain is DGGITQSPKYLFRKEGQNVTLSCEQNLNHDAMYWYRQDPGQGLRLIYYSQIVNDFQKGDIAEGYSVSREKKESFPLTVTSAQKNPTAFYLCATSGTSGKGPYEQYFGPGTRLTVT.

The rearrangement joins TRBV6-5 to TRBJ2-7; D is possibly TRBD2 (5 bases). Germline values: CDR1 MNHEY, CDR2 SVGAGI. V dropped 7 bases and J dropped 6 bases, with 19 bases sitting between them. This CDR3 comprises 14 residues. This CDR3 is CASIKGSGIGEQYF. CDR3 nucleotides: TGTGCCAGCATCAAAGGTTCGGGAATAGGCGAGCAGTACTTC.

J is TRBJ1-6 and V is TRBV18; tentative D call: TRBD1 (6 bases). This CDR3 comprises 15 residues. Trimming left V 6 bases short and J 7 bases short, with 16 bases between. CDR1 and CDR2 from the germline V gene are KGHSH and LQKENI. The CDR3 DNA follows: TGTGCCAGCTCCCTTAGACAGGACCAAAATTCACCCCTCCACTTT. This sequence encodes CASSLRQDQNSPLHF.

The chain uses TRBV5-1 and TRBJ1-1; 7 nucleotides agree with TRBD1. CDR3 length: 14 amino acids. Trimming took 4 bases from V and 1 from J; bases not matched to a gene: 4. Germline V gives CDR1 SGHRS, CDR2 YFSETQ. CDR3 sequence: CASSHRGENTEAFF. The CDR3, as DNA: TGCGCCAGCAGCCACAGGGGTGAGAACACTGAAGCTTTCTTT. Full variable domain (rest looked up from reference TRBV5-1 and TRBJ1-1): KAGVTQTPRYLIKTRGQQVTLSCSPISGHRSVSWYQQTPGQGLQFLFEYFSETQRNKGNFPGRFSGRQFSNSRSEMNVSTLELGDSALYLCASSHRGENTEAFFGQGTRLTVV.

On this clone itself: Relative to the germline gene, one junction end is altered; a read error may explain this. The chain uses TRBV7-7 and TRBJ2-1, with 11 bases matching TRBD2. The CDR3 sequence is 18 residues long. Germline V gene data show CDR1 as SSHAT and CDR2 as FNYEAQ (reference sequence). DNA for the CDR3: TGTGCTAGCAGCCCCACGTTAGCGGGAGGGCCCCGGGGGAATGAGCAGTTCTTC. The encoded protein is CASSPTLAGGPRGNEQFF.

This clone was recorded only once. This chain uses TRBV10-3 with TRBJ1-1; 8 nucleotides align to TRBD1. The CDR3 consists of 14 residues. Trimming took 5 bases from V and 6 from J; bases not matched to a gene: 8. Germline lookup yields CDR1 ENHRY and CDR2 SYGVKD. CDR3 region: CAISPNPTGAEAFF. CDR3 coding DNA: TGTGCCATCAGTCCCAACCCGACAGGGGCTGAAGCTTTCTTT.

The chain employs TRBV28 and TRBJ1-2; weak D call: TRBD1 (6 bases). V lost 5 bases to trimming and J lost 4 bases, with 14 bases between them. From germline, CDR1 is MDHEN and CDR2 SYDVKM. CDR3 length equals 14 residues. CDR3: CASSRFVGGYGYTF. The CDR3 DNA sequence: TGTGCCAGCAGTCGCTTTGTAGGGGGCTATGGCTACACCTTC.

The genes are TRBV6-4 and TRBJ2-3; D might be TRBD1 or TRBD2, each matching 5 bases. V was cut by 8 bases and J by 0 bases, with 15 bases left in between. Germline lookup yields CDR1 MRHNA and CDR2 SNTAGT. The CDR3 consists of 15 residues. CDR3 loop: CASALGTGSTDTQYF. The CDR3, as DNA: TGTGCCAGCGCCCTCGGGACGGGCAGCACAGATACGCAGTATTTT.

The chain uses TRBV19 and TRBJ2-6; 14 bases line up with TRBD2. The CDR3 has 18 residues. V trimming: 8 bases; J trimming: 0 bases; junction bases outside the gene matches: 6. The germline V gene encodes CDR1 LNHDA and CDR2 SQIVND (reference sequence). For the CDR3, the DNA is TGTGCCAGTGGGACTAGCGGGAGATTGGTCTCTGGGGCCAACGTCCTGACTTTC. Its protein is CASGTSGRLVSGANVLTF.

The chain uses TRBV6-1 and TRBJ1-4; D might be TRBD1 (5 bases). Looked up from germline, CDR1 is MNHNS and CDR2 is SASEGT. The CDR3 contains 15 residues. The V end was cut by 1 base, the J end by 11 bases, with 17 bases between. The CDR3 DNA follows: TGTGCCAGCAGTGAAGATAGTAGTAGGGGCGGGAAACTGTTTTTT. It encodes CASSEDSSRGGKLFF.

The chain employs TRBV5-1 and TRBJ2-3, with D possibly being TRBD2 (7 bases). V shed 5 bases and J shed 0 bases, with 10 bases lying between them. This CDR3 is 14 amino acids long. CDR1 SGHRS and CDR2 YFSETQ come from the germline V gene. Written as DNA, the CDR3 is TGCGCCAGCAGAGGGGGGGATAGCACAGATACGCAGTATTTT. This translates into CASRGGDSTDTQYF.

A note on this clone: This same CDR3 is encoded by further DNA sequences in the sample. The chain carries TRBV6-5 and TRBJ1-1; D not resolved. Trimming stripped 6 bases from V and 1 base from J, with 12 bases between. The CDR3 has 14 residues. The germline V gene has CDR1 MNHEY and CDR2 SVGAGI. CDR3 in amino acids: CASSPGRKNTEAFF. The CDR3 bases are TGTGCCAGCAGCCCCGGGAGGAAGAACACTGAAGCTTTCTTT.

The chain links TRBV7-9 to TRBJ2-7; D perhaps matches TRBD2 (6 bases). V was pared by 5 bases and J by 6 bases, with 11 bases between. The CDR3 has 12 residues. CDR1 and CDR2 (germline): SEHNR, FQNEAQ (reference sequence). CDR3 region: CASSQVEGEQYF. The DNA for the CDR3 is TGTGCCAGCAGCCAGGTGGAGGGCGAGCAGTACTTC.

The chain employs TRBV2 and TRBJ1-5; D is perhaps TRBD1 (5 bases). Germline V gene sequence: CDR1 SNHLY, CDR2 FYNNEI. V dropped 2 bases and J dropped 5 bases, with 10 bases sitting between them. The length of the CDR3 is 14 residues. CDR3 DNA sequence: TGTGCCAGCAGTGAACGTACAGGCGATCAGCCCCAGCATTTT. It translates to CASSERTGDQPQHF.

The chain is built from TRBV5-1 and TRBJ1-5, with unresolved D. This CDR3 contains 15 residues. Trimming removed 4 bases from V and 0 bases from J, with 11 bases in between. CDR1 is SGHRS and CDR2 is YFSETQ in the germline V gene. CDR3 loop: CASSELRDSNQPQHF. The CDR3 DNA reads as TGCGCCAGCAGCGAGTTACGGGATAGCAATCAGCCCCAGCATTTT.

The rearrangement joins TRBV19 to TRBJ2-1; 9 nucleotides match TRBD1. With 6 bases clipped from V and 0 bases from J, the junction kept 18 bases outside the gene matches. This CDR3 is 20 amino acids long. Germline CDR1 reads LNHDA; CDR2 reads SQIVND (reference sequence). The CDR3 protein is CASRRGQGFRAESSYNEQFF. CDR3 DNA sequence: TGTGCCAGTAGAAGGGGACAGGGCTTTCGAGCGGAGAGCTCCTACAATGAGCAGTTCTTC.

Worth noting for this clone: A read error may account for a junction end that differs from germline. The chain couples TRBV30 to TRBJ2-1; D uncertain. Germline CDR1 is GTSNPN and CDR2 is SVGIG (reference sequence). This CDR3 has 8 residues. DNA for the CDR3: TGTGCCTGGAGTGTACGGATCTTC. Its protein is CAWSVRIF.

Here the CDR3 reads CASGPGTGGASDTQYF. CDR3 in DNA: TGCGCCAGCGGACCCGGGACAGGGGGCGCCTCAGATACGCAGTATTTT. This chain connects TRBV10-1 to TRBJ2-3, with 12 bases lining up with TRBD1. With V trimmed by 8 bases and J by 4 bases, 10 bases remained unmatched. CDR1 is WNHNN, CDR2 SYGVQD, per germline (reference sequence). The CDR3 has 16 amino acids.

The rearrangement joins TRBV11-1 to TRBJ1-1; D gene unclear. The CDR3 extends over 15 amino acids. Trimming shortened V by 4 bases and J by 4 bases, and 16 bases separated the two germline ends. In germline, CDR1 is SGHAT, CDR2 FQDESV (reference sequence). CDR3 sequence (DNA): TGTGCCAGCAGCTCCCTTTCGGGAAGTGGCACTGAAGCTTTCTTT. Protein: CASSSLSGSGTEAFF. Using reference TRBV11-1 and TRBJ1-1 for the parts outside the CDR3, the full variable domain is EAEVAQSPRYKITEKSQAVAFWCDPISGHATLYWYRQILGQGPELLVQFQDESVVDDSQLPKDRFSAERLKGVDSTLKIQPAELGDSAMYLCASSSLSGSGTEAFFGQGTRLTVV.

This clone was seen just once. The rearrangement joins TRBV5-1 to TRBJ1-6; the match to TRBD1 covers 10 bases. This CDR3 spans 16 amino acids. V lost 0 bases, J lost 9 bases, and 6 bases stayed unmatched. The germline V gene encodes CDR1 SGHRS and CDR2 YFSETQ. In DNA form, the CDR3 reads TGCGCCAGCAGCTTGGGGACAGGGGGGAGTGTTTCACCCCTCCACTTT. Protein sequence: CASSLGTGGSVSPLHF. Based on the CDR3 plus reference TRBV5-1 and TRBJ1-6, the full variable domain is KAGVTQTPRYLIKTRGQQVTLSCSPISGHRSVSWYQQTPGQGLQFLFEYFSETQRNKGNFPGRFSGRQFSNSRSEMNVSTLELGDSALYLCASSLGTGGSVSPLHFGNGTRLTVT.

The chain has TRBV18 and TRBJ1-1; 12 bases agree with TRBD1. The CDR3 has 16 amino acids. Germline V gene data show CDR1 as KGHSH and CDR2 as LQKENI. V shed 0 bases, J shed 5 bases, and the junction held 4 bases outside the gene matches. In DNA, the CDR3 is TGTGCCAGCTCACCACCCGGGACAGGGGGCAGGACTGAAGCTTTCTTT. This gives the protein CASSPPGTGGRTEAFF.

V usage is TRBV10-2 and J usage is TRBJ2-7, with 7 positions matching TRBD1. This CDR3 region has 13 residues. V lost 9 bases to trimming and J lost 0 bases; unmatched junction nucleotides: 5. From germline, CDR1 is WSHSY and CDR2 SAAADI. In nucleotides, the CDR3 is TGCGCCAGTACGGGACAGTTCTCCTACGAGCAGTACTTC. Encoded protein: CASTGQFSYEQYF.

J is TRBJ1-6 and V is TRBV6-5; 10 bases agree with TRBD1. CDR1 is MNHEY, CDR2 SVGAGI, per germline. CDR3 length: 14 amino acids. V lost 8 bases, J lost 13 bases, and 11 bases stayed unmatched. The CDR3 protein is CASRPGTGALPLHF. The CDR3 bases are TGTGCCAGCCGCCCCGGGACAGGGGCTCTTCCCCTCCACTTT.